These T cell receptor beta chains were read from a single sample in a study of cytomegalovirus exposure and HLA in healthy donors. Clones were read by immunoSEQ multiplex PCR, and TCRdb kept only the in-frame ones, dropping some. Of 150,000 to 200,000 clones listed, around 80% were seen once; the top ten hold 13%. The specimen sequenced was PBMCs. These receptors came from a woman aged 25 to 39 in good health and CMV-seropositive. Both conserved end residues are part of each CDR3. Each record gives: clone size, J gene, D gene, V gene, CDR3 protein, CDR3 DNA. D genes are given only for firm matches. Clone sizes are given selectively: once, few, many, or a class where the clone is expanded.

. | TRBJ1-4 | TRBD1 | TRBV29-1 | CSVAGTDNEKLFF | TGCAGCGTTGCCGGGACAGATAATGAAAAACTGTTTTTT
few | TRBJ2-7 | TRBD2 | TRBV28 | CASSPTSGRSYEQYF | TGTGCCAGCAGCCCCACTAGCGGGAGATCCTACGAGCAGTACTTC
. | TRBJ2-3 | TRBD1 | TRBV30 | CAWSGRQGQWTDTQYF | TGTGCCTGGAGTGGGAGACAGGGCCAGTGGACAGATACGCAGTATTTT
. | TRBJ2-2 | . | TRBV27 | CASSRRLVLNTGELFF | TGTGCCAGCAGTCGTCGACTAGTCCTGAACACCGGGGAGCTGTTTTTT
. | TRBJ1-1 | . | TRBV29-1 | CSATSGVNTEAFF | TGCAGCGCCACATCGGGGGTGAACACTGAAGCTTTCTTT
. | TRBJ1-5 | . | TRBV28 | CASSFEGAGRQPQHF | TGTGCCAGCAGTTTCGAGGGCGCGGGTAGACAGCCCCAGCATTTT
. | TRBJ2-7 | . | TRBV19 | CASSLTASSYEQYF | TGTGCCAGTAGTCTGACAGCGAGCTCCTACGAGCAGTACTTC
. | TRBJ1-2 | TRBD1 | TRBV28 | CASSIRDRVGGYTF | TGTGCCAGCAGTATACGGGACAGGGTGGGAGGCTACACCTTC
. | TRBJ2-7 | . | TRBV7-6 | CASSSRQGRDEQYF | TGTGCCAGCAGCTCAAGGCAGGGGAGGGACGAGCAGTACTTC
. | TRBJ2-5 | TRBD2 | TRBV7-3 | CASSSGSGETQYF | TGTGCCAGCAGCAGCGGGAGTGGAGAGACCCAGTACTTC
. | TRBJ2-3 | TRBD2 | TRBV5-1 | CASSSSSGFTDTQYF | TGCGCCAGCAGCTCGTCTAGCGGATTCACAGATACGCAGTATTTT